This T cell receptor beta chain was identified in a study of T cell responses to AZD1222 COVID-19 vaccine. The study's findings and limits: Mostly white British, mostly female donors; authors suggested clonal diversity may be underestimated. CD4 TCRs linked to vaccination spanned spike, dominating at 160-218 and 743-854.

Clones were sequenced by immunoSEQ multiplex PCR, and TCRdb holds only the in-frame ones, with some missing. The table records 95,000 to 150,000 clones, about 90% of them present only once. This CDR3 region has 14 residues. Germline assignment: CDR1 SEHNR and CDR2 FQNEAQ (reference sequence). V lost 1 base, J lost 5 bases, and 11 bases lay in between. A remark on this clone: What it binds is not known.

This clonotype was sampled from an adult in good health. Sequences were derived from peripheral blood, sampled on day 0 of AZD1222 vaccination. The chain has TRBV7-9 and TRBJ2-5; D is unresolved. The DNA of the CDR3 is TGTGCCAGCAGCTTAGACTCCAGGCGGGAGACCCAGTACTTC. Translation: CASSLDSRRETQYF.